This T cell receptor beta chain was observed in a study of T cell repertoires in cytomegalovirus infection. On the study more broadly: Evidence of both CMV infection and a matching HLA type came from public TCR beta signatures. Study-level findings and limits: Totalled public TCR beta family frequency picked out people who carried CMV plus the relevant HLA. HLA-C-restricted CMV clonotypes gave the most frequent clonotype in two of eight donors.

This clonotype was found many times. Its cognate antigen is unknown. The ends lost 10 bases at V and 11 bases at J; junction bases unmatched: 8. Germline values: CDR1 SGHTA, CDR2 FQGNSA. This CDR3 contains 13 residues. Using its own MiXCR run on the reads, TCRdb lists one record per CDR3 protein. Among roughly 320,000 distinct CDR3 sequences listed, over 7.5% were seen once. Sequencing was carried out using PBMCs. This TCR was recovered from a human donor in good health (CMV status not recorded). Some clones in this sample may be carry-over from other donors' samples. This rearrangement joins TRBV7-2 to TRBJ1-6; 10 bases fit TRBD1. The CDR3 loop reads CATNRDRGAPLHF. CDR3 bases: TGTGCCACCAACCGGGACAGGGGTGCACCCCTCCACTTT. Supplemented by reference TRBV7-2 and TRBJ1-6, the full variable domain reads GAGVSQSPSNKVTEKGKDVELRCDPISGHTALYWYRQSLGQGLEFLIYFQGNSAPDKSGLPSDRFSAERTGGSVSTLTIQRTQQEDSAVYLCATNRDRGAPLHFGNGTRLTVT.